These 12 T cell receptor beta chains were sequenced from one sample in a study of glioma-infiltrating T cells. TCR alpha and beta CDR3 regions were amplified from RNA using iRepertoire nested multiplex PCR. Via MiXCR, TCRdb re-called the multiplex PCR reads, giving one row per CDR3 protein. The profile shows around 350,000 distinct CDR3 sequences, about 40% of them singletons. Specimen: glioma tissue, nonneoplastic brain tissue, or PBMCs (not recorded which). All receptors derive from a human donor with low-grade glioma or glioblastoma, undergoing nonglioma brain surgery, or in good health (not recorded which).

The genes are TRBV24-1 and TRBJ2-1; either TRBD1 or TRBD2 may supply D (6 bases each). The germline gives CDR1 KGHDR, CDR2 SFDVKD. The CDR3 extends over 17 amino acids. Trimming pared 4 bases from V and 0 bases from J, leaving 15 bases between. The CDR3 DNA sequence: TGTGCCACCAGTGACCGGGAACAGGGAGGCTCCTACAATGAGCAGTTCTTC. Translated, it gives CATSDREQGGSYNEQFF.

This clonotype was counted many times. The V gene is TRBV20-1, the J gene TRBJ1-1; no reliable D call. CDR3 length: 11 amino acids. V was cut by 4 bases and J by 1 base, with 4 bases left in between. The V gene's germline CDR1 is DFQATT and CDR2 SNEGSKA (reference sequence). The CDR3 loop is CSATGNTEAFF. The CDR3 DNA is TGCAGTGCTACCGGGAACACTGAAGCTTTCTTT.

This clonotype was found once. One end of the junction varies from germline; a read error may be responsible. The chain recombines TRBV20-1 with TRBJ2-5; 7 bases fit TRBD2. This CDR3 comprises 14 residues. Germline loops: CDR1 DFQATT, CDR2 SNEGSKA (reference sequence). The CDR3 loop is CSANGASGQETEYF. Written as DNA, the CDR3 is TGCAGTGCTAACGGGGCTAGCGGACAAGAGACCGAGTACTTC.

At least ten counts were recorded for this clonotype. The V and J genes are TRBV6-1 and TRBJ1-3, with 8 bases that match TRBD1. This CDR3 is 14 amino acids long. V shed 10 bases and J 2 bases; nucleotides not matched to a gene: 7. Germline assignment: CDR1 MNHNS and CDR2 SASEGT. CDR3 sequence (DNA): TGTGCCATTTTTACAGGGGGAGCTGGAAACACCATATATTTT. Its translation is CAIFTGGAGNTIYF.

In this sample, this clonotype turned up once. A much more abundant neighbour one base away suggests this may be a read error. J is TRBJ2-3 and V is TRBV20-1; D might be TRBD1 or TRBD2, each matching 5 bases. Trimming took off 0 bases at V and 6 bases at J, with 16 bases between the two ends. CDR3 length: 15 amino acids. CDR1 DFQATT and CDR2 SNEGSKA come from the germline V gene (reference sequence). The CDR3 sequence: CSARDPWGNGDTQYF. The CDR3 DNA sequence: TGCAGTGCTAGAGATCCGTGGGGGAACGGCGATACGCAGTATTTT.

The chain recombines TRBV19 with TRBJ2-1; the match to TRBD1 covers 7 bases. J was trimmed by 7 bases and V by 6 bases; bases with no gene match: 6. Germline CDR1 reads LNHDA; CDR2 reads SQIVND (reference sequence). CDR3 length: 13 residues. The CDR3 coding sequence is TGTGCCAGTAGCGACAGGGAGACTAATGAGCAGTTCTTC. Translating it yields CASSDRETNEQFF.

The sample holds a few counts of this clonotype. J is TRBJ1-5 and V is TRBV5-1; TRBD1 aligns across 7 bases. The CDR3 loop spans 14 amino acids. CDR1 is SGHRS, CDR2 YFSETQ, per germline. After removal of 5 bases from V and 7 bases from J, the junction contained 9 bases not matched to a gene. The CDR3 protein is CASSPTGEEQPQHF. As DNA, the CDR3 is TGCGCCAGCAGTCCTACAGGGGAGGAACAGCCCCAGCATTTT.

This chain links TRBV11-2 with TRBJ2-7; 8 bases are a match to TRBD1. Germline V gene lookup returns CDR1 SGHAT and CDR2 FQNNGV. This CDR3 comprises 18 residues. The junction had 14 bases not matched to a gene; V was cut back by 4 bases and J by 0 bases. As DNA, the CDR3 is TGTGCCAGCAGCTCAGAACCTGTGGGACAGGCCAACTCCTACGAGCAGTACTTC. Protein sequence: CASSSEPVGQANSYEQYF.

V and J are TRBV4-2 and TRBJ1-1; D is perhaps TRBD1 (6 bases). V lost 1 base to trimming and J lost 2 bases, with 8 bases between them. The length of the CDR3 is 14 residues. The germline V gene has CDR1 LGHNA and CDR2 YNFKEQ. The DNA of the CDR3 is TGTGCCAGCAGCCAAGTGGGACAAAACACTGAAGCTTTCTTT. As protein: CASSQVGQNTEAFF.

The chain has TRBV20-1 and TRBJ2-5; 8 nucleotides agree with TRBD1. After removal of 3 bases from V and 4 bases from J, the junction contained 10 bases not matched to a gene. Per the germline V gene, CDR1 is DFQATT and CDR2 is SNEGSKA (reference sequence). The CDR3 is made up of 15 amino acids. The CDR3 region is CSARDGQGGTETQYF. The CDR3 region has the DNA TGCAGTGCTAGGGATGGACAGGGTGGTACAGAGACCCAGTACTTC.

This clonotype showed up just once. With a much larger clone just one base away, this may be a read error. This chain uses TRBV27 with TRBJ2-1; D unclear. Germline values: CDR1 MNHEY, CDR2 SMNVEV (reference sequence). The CDR3 consists of 12 residues. Trimming pared 0 bases from V and 9 bases from J, leaving 6 bases between. The CDR3 coding sequence is TGTGCCAGCAGTTTATCCCCATTTGAGCAGTTCTTC. Its protein is CASSLSPFEQFF.

The rearrangement links TRBV7-2 to TRBJ2-7, with D possibly being TRBD1 (6 bases). The CDR3 sequence is 14 residues long. With 5 bases removed from V and 3 bases from J, the gap between germline ends came to 14 bases. Germline loops: CDR1 SGHTA, CDR2 FQGNSA. Written as DNA, the CDR3 is TGTGCCAGCAGCCTCCGGGACACTTTCTACGAGCAGTACTTC. This codes for CASSLRDTFYEQYF.